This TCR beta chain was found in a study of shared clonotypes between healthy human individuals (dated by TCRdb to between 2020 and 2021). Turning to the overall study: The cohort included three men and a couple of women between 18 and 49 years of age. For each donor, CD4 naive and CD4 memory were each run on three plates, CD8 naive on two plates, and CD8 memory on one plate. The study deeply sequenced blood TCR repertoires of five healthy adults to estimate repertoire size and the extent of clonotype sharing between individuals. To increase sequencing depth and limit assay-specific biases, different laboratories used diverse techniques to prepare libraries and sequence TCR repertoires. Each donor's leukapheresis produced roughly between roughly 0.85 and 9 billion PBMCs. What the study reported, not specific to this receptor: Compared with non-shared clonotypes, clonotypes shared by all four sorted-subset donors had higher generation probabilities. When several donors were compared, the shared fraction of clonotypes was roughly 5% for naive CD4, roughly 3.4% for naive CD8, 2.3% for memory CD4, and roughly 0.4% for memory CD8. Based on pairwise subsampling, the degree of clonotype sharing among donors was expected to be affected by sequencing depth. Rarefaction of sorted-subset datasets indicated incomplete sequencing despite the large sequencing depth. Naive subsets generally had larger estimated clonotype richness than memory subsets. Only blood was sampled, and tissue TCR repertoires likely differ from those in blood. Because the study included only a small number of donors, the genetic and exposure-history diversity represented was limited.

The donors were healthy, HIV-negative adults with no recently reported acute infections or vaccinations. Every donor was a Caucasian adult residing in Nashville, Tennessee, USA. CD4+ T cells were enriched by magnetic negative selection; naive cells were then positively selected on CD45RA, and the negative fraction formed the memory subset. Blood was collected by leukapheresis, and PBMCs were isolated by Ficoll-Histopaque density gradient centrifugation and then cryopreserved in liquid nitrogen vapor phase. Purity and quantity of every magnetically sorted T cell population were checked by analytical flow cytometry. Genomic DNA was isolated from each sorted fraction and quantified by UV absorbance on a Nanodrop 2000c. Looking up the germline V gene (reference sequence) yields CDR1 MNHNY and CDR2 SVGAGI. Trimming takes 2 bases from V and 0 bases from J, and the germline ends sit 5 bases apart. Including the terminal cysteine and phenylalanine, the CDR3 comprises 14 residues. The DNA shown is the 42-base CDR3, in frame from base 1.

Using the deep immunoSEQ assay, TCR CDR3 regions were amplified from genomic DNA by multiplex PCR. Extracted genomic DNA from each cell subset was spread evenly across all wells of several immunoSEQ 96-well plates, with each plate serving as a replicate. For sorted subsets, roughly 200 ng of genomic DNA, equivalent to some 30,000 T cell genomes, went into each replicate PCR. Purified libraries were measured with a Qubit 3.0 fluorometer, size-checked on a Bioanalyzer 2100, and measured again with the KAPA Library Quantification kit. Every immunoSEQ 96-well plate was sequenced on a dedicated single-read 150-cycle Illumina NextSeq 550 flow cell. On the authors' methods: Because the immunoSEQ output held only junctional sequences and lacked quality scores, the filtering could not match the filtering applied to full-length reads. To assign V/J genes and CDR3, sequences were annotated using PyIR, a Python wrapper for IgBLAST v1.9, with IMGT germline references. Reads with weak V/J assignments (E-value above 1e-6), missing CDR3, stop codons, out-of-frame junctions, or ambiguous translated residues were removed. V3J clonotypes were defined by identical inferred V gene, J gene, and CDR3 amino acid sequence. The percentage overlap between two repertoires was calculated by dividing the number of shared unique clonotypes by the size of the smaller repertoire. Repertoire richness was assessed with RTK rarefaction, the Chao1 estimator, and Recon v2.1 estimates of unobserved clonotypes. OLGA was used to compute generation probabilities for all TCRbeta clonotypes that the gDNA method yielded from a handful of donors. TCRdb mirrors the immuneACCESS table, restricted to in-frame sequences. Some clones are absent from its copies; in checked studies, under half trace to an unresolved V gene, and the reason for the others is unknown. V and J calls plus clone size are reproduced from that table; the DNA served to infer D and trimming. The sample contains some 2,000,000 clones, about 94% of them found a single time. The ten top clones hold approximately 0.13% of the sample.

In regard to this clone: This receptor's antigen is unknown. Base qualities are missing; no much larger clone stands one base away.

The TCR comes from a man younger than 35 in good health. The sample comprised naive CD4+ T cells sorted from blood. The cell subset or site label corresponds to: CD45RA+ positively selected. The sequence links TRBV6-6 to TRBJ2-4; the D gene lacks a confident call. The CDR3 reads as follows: CASSYNIAKNIQYF. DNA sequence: TGTGCCAGCAGTTACAACATAGCCAAAAACATTCAGTACTTC.